This T cell receptor beta chain stems from a study of beta chain features in type 1 diabetes. The study, taken as a whole, reports: When VDJ junctions were examined, type 1 diabetes patients showed fewer insertions and more deletions.

Every isolated RNA sample was fully reverse transcribed, so sequencing captured expressed TCRB transcripts. Profiled with immunoSEQ multiplex PCR; TCRdb holds only in-frame clones, not every one. The table lists 350,000 to 400,000 clones, approximately 16% of them singletons. Per donor, one heparinised blood draw averaged roughly 110 mL. Sorted populations were all over 95% pure. Germline CDR1 MNHNY, CDR2 SVGAGI (reference sequence). The CDR3 consists of 15 residues. J lost 5 bases, V lost 4 bases, and 8 bases had no gene match. In this sample, this clone turned up a few times. The antigen is not known.

The origin of this receptor is a woman between 18 and 29 years old in good health. The J gene is TRBJ2-5, the V gene TRBV6-6, with 9 bases lining up with TRBD2. Sequenced: naive CD4+ T cells from blood. The CDR3 protein is CASSFPGLAGETQYF. In DNA form, the CDR3 reads TGTGCCAGCAGTTTCCCGGGACTAGCAGGCGAGACCCAGTACTTC.